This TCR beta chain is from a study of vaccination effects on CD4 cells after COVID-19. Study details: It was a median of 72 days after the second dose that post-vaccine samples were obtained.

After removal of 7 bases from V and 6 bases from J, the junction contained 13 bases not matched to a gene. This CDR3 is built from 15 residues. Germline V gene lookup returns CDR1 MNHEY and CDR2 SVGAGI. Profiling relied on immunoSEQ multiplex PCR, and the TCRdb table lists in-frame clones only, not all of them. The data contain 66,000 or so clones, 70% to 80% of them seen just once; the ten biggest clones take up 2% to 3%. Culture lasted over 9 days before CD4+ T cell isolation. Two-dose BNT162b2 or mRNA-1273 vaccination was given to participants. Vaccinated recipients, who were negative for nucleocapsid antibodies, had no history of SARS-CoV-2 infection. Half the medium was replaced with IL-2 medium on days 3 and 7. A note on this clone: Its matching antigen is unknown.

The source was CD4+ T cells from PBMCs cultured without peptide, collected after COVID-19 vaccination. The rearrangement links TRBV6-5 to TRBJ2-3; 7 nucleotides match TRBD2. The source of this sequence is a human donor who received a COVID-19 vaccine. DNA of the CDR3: TGTGCCAGCACTCGAACCGGGACTACCCCGGATACGCAGTATTTT. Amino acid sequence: CASTRTGTTPDTQYF.